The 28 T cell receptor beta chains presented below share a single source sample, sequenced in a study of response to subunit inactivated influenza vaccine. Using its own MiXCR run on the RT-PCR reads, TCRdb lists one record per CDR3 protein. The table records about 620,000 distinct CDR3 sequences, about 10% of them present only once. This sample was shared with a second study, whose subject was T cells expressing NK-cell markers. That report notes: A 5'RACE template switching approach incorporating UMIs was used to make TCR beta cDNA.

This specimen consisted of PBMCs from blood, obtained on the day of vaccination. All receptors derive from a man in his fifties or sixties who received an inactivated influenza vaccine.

CDR3 bases: TGTGCCAGCAGCTTAGGTGCTTCGGAAGAGACCCAGTACTTC. Translation: CASSLGASEETQYF. V gene TRBV11-2 combines with J gene TRBJ2-5; D remains ambiguous. This CDR3 is built from 14 residues. The ends were cut back, 1 base at V and 3 bases at J, with 9 bases in the middle. Germline V lookup: CDR1 SGHAT, CDR2 FQNNGV. The full variable domain, with the rest looked up from reference TRBV11-2 and TRBJ2-5, is EAGVAQSPRYKIIEKRQSVAFWCNPISGHATLYWYQQILGQGPKLLIQFQNNGVVDDSQLPKDRFSAERLKGVDSTLKIQPAKLEDSAVYLCASSLGASEETQYFGPGTRLLVL.

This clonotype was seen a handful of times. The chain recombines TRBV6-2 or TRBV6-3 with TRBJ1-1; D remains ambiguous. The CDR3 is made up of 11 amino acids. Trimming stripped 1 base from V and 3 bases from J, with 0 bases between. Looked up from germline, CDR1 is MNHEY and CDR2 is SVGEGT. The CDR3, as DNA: TGTGCCAGCAGTTACTACACTGAAGCTTTCTTT. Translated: CASSYYTEAFF.

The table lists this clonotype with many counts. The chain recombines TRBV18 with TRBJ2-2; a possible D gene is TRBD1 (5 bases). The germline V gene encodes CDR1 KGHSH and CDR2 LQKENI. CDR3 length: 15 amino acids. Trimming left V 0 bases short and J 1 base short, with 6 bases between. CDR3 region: CASSPPGVNTGELFF. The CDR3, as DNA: TGTGCCAGCTCACCACCAGGGGTGAACACCGGGGAGCTGTTTTTT.

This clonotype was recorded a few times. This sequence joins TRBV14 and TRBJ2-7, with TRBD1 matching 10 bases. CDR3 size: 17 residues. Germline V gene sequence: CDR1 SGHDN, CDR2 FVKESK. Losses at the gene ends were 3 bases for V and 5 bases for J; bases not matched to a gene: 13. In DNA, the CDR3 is TGTGCCAGCAGCCAGGCCCGGGACAGGGGATTTAGGGACGAGCAGTACTTC. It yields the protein CASSQARDRGFRDEQYF.

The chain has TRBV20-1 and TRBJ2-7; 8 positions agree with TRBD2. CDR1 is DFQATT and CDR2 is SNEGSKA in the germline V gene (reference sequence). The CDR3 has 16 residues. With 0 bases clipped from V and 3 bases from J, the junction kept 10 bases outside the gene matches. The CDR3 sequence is CSARDTRRGGRYEQYF. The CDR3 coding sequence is TGCAGTGCTAGAGACACAAGACGGGGGGGTCGCTACGAGCAGTACTTC.

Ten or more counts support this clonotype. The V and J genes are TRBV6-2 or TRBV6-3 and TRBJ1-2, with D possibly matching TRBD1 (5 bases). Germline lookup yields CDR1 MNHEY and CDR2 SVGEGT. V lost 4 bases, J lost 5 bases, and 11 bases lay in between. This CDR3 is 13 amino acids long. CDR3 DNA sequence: TGTGCCAGCAGTTGGGGACGGATTTATGGCTACACCTTC. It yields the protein CASSWGRIYGYTF.

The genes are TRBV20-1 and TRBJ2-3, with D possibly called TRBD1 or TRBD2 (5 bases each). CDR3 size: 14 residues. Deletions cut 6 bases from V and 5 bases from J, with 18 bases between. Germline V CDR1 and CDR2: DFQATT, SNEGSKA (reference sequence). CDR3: CSAPRGSIGDTQYF. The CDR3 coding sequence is TGCAGTGCCCCACGGGGCTCTATTGGAGATACGCAGTATTTT.

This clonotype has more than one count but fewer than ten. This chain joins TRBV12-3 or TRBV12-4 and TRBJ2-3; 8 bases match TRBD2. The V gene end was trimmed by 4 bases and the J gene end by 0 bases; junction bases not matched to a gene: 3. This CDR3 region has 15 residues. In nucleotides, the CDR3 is TGTGCCAGCAGTTGGACGGGAGGGAGCACAGATACGCAGTATTTT. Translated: CASSWTGGSTDTQYF.

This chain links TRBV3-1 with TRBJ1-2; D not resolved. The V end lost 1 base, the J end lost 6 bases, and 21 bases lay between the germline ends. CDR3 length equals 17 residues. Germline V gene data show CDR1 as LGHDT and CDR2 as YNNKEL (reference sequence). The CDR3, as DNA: TGTGCCAGCAGCCAAGTTCTCTTAGGATCGCCATCGCATGGCTACACCTTC. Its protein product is CASSQVLLGSPSHGYTF. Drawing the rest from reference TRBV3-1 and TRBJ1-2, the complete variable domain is DTAVSQTPKYLVTQMGNDKSIKCEQNLGHDTMYWYKQDSKKFLKIMFSYNNKELIINETVPNRFSPKSPDKAHLNLHINSLELGDSAVYFCASSQVLLGSPSHGYTFGSGTRLTVV.

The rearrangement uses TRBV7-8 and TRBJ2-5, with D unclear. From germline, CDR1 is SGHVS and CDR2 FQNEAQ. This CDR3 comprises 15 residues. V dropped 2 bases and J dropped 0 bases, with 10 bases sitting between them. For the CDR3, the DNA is TGTGCCAGCAGCTTAACACAGAGAAACCAAGAGACCCAGTACTTC. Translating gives CASSLTQRNQETQYF.

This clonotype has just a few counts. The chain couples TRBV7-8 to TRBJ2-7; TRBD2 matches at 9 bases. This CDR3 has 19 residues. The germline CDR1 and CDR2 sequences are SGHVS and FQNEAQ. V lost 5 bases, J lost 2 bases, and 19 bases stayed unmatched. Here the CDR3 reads CASSRPRRQSGGQTYEQYF. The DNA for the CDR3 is TGTGCCAGCAGCCGACCCCGTCGCCAAAGCGGGGGGCAAACCTACGAGCAGTACTTC.

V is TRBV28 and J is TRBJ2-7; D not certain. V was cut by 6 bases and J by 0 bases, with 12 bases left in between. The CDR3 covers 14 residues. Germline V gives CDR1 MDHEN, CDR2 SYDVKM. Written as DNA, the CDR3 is TGTGCCAGCAGGACCTTATCCCACTCCTACGAGCAGTACTTC. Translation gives CASRTLSHSYEQYF. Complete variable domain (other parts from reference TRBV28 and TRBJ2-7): DVKVTQSSRYLVKRTGEKVFLECVQDMDHENMFWYRQDPGLGLRLIYFSYDVKMKEKGDIPEGYSVSREKKERFSLILESASTNQTSMYLCASRTLSHSYEQYFGPGTRLTVT.

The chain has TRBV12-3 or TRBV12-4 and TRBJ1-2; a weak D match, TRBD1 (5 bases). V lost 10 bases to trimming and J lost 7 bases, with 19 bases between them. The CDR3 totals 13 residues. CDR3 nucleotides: TGTGCCACCAGGAAAGGGCTTAGGGGTGGCTACACCTTC. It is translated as CATRKGLRGGYTF.

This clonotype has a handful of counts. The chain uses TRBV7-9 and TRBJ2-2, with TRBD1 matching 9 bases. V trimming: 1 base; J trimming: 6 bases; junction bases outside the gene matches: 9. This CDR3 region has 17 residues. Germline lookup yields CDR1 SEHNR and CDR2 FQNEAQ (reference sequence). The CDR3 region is CASSLEVGTGISGELFF. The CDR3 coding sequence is TGTGCCAGCAGCTTAGAAGTCGGGACAGGGATCTCCGGGGAGCTGTTTTTT.

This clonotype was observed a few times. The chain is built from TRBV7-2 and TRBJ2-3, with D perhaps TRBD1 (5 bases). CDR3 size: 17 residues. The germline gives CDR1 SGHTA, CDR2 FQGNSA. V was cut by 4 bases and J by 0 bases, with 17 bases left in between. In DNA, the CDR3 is TGTGCCAGCAGCTCAGCATGGACAACGTCTAGCACAGATACGCAGTATTTT. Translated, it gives CASSSAWTTSSTDTQYF. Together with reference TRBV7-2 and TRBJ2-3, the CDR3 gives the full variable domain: GAGVSQSPSNKVTEKGKDVELRCDPISGHTALYWYRQSLGQGLEFLIYFQGNSAPDKSGLPSDRFSAERTGGSVSTLTIQRTQQEDSAVYLCASSSAWTTSSTDTQYFGPGTRLTVL.

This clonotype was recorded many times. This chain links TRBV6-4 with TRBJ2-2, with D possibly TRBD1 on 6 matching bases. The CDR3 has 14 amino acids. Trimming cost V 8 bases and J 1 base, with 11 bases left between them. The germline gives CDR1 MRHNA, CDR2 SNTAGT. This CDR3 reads CASQLGQNTGELFF. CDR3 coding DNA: TGTGCCAGCCAGTTGGGACAGAACACCGGGGAGCTGTTTTTT.

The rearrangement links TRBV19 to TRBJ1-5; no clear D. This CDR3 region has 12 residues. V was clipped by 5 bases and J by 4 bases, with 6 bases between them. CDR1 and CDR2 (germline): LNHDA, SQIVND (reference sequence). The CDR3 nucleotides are TGTGCCAGTAGTCTTGTAAATCAGCCCCAGCATTTT. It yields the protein CASSLVNQPQHF.

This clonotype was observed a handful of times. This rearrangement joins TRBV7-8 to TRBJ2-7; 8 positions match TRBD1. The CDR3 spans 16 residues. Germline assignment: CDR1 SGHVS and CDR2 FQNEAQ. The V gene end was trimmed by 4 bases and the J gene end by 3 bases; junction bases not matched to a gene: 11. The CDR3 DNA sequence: TGTGCCAGCAGCTCCACCAGGGGGCCGCGGGGCTACGAGCAGTACTTC. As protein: CASSSTRGPRGYEQYF.

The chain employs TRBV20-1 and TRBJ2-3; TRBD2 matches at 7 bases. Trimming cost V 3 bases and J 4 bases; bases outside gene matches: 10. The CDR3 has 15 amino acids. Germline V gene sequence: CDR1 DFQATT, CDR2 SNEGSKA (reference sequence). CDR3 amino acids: CSASSLREISDTQYF. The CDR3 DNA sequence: TGCAGTGCTAGCTCCTTGCGGGAGATCTCAGATACGCAGTATTTT.

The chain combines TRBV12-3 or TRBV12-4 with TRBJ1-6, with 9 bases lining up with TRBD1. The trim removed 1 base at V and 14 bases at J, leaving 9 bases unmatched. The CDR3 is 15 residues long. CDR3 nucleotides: TGTGCCAGCAGTTTAGGGGGGACAGGGTCTGAGACCCTCCACTTT. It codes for CASSLGGTGSETLHF.

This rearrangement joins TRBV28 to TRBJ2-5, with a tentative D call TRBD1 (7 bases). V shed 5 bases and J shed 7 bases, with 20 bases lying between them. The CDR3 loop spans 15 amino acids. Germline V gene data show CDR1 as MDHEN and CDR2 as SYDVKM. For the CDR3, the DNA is TGTGCCAGCAGTCTACACCGGACAGGCGGGGCGACCCAGTACTTC. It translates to CASSLHRTGGATQYF.

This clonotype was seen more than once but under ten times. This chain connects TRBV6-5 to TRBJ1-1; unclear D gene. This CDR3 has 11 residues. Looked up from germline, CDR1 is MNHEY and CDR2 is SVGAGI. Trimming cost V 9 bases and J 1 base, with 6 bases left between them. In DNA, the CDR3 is TGTGCCAGTTGGAGGAACACTGAAGCTTTCTTT. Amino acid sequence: CASWRNTEAFF.

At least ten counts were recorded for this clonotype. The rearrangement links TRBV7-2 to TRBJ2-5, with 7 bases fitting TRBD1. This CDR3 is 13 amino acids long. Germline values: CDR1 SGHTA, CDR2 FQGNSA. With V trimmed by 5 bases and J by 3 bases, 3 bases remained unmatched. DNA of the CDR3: TGTGCCAGCAGCAGGGACAGAAAAGAGACCCAGTACTTC. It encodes CASSRDRKETQYF.

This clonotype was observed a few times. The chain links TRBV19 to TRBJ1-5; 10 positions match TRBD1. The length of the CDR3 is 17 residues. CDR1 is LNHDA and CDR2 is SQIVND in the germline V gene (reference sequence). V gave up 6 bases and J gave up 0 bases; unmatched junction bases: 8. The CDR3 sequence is CASRPDRGAYSNQPQHF. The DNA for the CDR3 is TGTGCCAGTAGACCGGACAGGGGGGCTTATAGCAATCAGCCCCAGCATTTT.

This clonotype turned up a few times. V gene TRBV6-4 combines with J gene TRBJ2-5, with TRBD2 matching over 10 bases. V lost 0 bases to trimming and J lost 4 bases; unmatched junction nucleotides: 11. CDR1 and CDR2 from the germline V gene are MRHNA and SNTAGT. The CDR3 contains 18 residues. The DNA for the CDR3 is TGTGCCAGCAGTGACTCTCCACTAGCGGGAAGAGAAATAGAGACCCAGTACTTC. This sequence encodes CASSDSPLAGREIETQYF.

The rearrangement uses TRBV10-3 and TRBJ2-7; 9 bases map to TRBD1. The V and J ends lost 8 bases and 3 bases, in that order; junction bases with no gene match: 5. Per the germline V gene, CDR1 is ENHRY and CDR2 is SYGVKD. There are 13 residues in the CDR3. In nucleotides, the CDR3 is TGTGCCATCGGGGGGACAGGGAGCTACGAGCAGTACTTC. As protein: CAIGGTGSYEQYF.

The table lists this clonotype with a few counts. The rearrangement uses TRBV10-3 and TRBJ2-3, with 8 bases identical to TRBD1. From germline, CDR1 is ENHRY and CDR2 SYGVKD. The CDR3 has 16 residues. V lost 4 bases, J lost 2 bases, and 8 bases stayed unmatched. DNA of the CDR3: TGTGCCATCAGTGTCGGAGGGGACAGGATCACAGATACGCAGTATTTT. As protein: CAISVGGDRITDTQYF.

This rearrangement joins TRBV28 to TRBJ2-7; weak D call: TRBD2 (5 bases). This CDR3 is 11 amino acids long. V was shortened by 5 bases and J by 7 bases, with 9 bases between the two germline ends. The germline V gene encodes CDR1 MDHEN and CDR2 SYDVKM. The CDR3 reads CASSPLAEQYF. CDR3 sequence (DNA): TGTGCCAGCAGTCCCCTAGCTGAGCAGTACTTC.